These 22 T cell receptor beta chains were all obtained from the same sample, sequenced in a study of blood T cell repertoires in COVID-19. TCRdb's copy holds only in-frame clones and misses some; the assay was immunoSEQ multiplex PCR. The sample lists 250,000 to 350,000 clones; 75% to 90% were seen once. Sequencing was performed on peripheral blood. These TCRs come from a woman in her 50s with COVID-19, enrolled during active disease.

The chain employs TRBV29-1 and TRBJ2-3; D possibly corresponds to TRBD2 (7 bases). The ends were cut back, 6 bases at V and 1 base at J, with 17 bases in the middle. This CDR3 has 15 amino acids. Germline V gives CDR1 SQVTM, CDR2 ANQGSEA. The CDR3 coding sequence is TGCAGCGTGTGTGAGGGGGGGGCGGGCACAGATACGCAGTATTTT. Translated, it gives CSVCEGGAGTDTQYF.

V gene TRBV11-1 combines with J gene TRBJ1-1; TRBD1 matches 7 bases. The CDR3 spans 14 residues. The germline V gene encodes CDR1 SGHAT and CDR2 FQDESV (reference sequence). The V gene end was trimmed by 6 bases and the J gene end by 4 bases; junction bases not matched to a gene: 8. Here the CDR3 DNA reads TGTGCCAGCAGACAACAGGGGACCGGCACTGAAGCTTTCTTT. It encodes CASRQQGTGTEAFF. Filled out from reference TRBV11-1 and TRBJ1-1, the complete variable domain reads EAEVAQSPRYKITEKSQAVAFWCDPISGHATLYWYRQILGQGPELLVQFQDESVVDDSQLPKDRFSAERLKGVDSTLKIQPAELGDSAMYLCASRQQGTGTEAFFGQGTRLTVV.

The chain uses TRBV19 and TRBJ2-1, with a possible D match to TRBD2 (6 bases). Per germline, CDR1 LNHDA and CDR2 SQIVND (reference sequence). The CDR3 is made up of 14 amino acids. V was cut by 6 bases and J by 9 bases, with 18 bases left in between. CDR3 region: CASSGSGSYGEQFF. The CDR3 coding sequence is TGTGCCAGTAGCGGGAGCGGTTCATACGGTGAGCAGTTCTTC.

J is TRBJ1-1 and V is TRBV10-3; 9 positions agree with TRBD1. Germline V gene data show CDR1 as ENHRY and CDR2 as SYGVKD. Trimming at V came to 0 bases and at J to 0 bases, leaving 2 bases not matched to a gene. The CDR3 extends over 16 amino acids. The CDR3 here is CAISESTGGVNTEAFF. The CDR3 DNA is TGTGCCATCAGTGAGTCGACAGGGGGGGTGAACACTGAAGCTTTCTTT.

The CDR3 nucleotides are TGTGCCAGCACCCGGAGTGCAGATCAAGAGACCCAGTACTTC. Its translation: CASTRSADQETQYF. This sequence joins TRBV9 and TRBJ2-5; no definite D call. V shed 6 bases and J shed 2 bases, with 14 bases lying between them. The germline gives CDR1 SGDLS, CDR2 YYNGEE. The length of the CDR3 is 14 residues.

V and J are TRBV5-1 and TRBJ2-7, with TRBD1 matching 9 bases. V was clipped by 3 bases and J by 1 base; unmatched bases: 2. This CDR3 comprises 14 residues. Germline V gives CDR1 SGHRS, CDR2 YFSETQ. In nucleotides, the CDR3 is TGCGCCAGCAGCTGGGGACAGGGATCCTACGAGCAGTACTTC. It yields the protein CASSWGQGSYEQYF.

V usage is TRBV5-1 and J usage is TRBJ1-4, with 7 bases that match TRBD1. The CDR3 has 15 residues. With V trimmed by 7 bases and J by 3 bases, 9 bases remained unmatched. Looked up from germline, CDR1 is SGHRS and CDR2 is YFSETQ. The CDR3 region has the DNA TGCGCCAGCGGAATCGGAGGGACAGCTAATGAAAAACTGTTTTTT. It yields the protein CASGIGGTANEKLFF.

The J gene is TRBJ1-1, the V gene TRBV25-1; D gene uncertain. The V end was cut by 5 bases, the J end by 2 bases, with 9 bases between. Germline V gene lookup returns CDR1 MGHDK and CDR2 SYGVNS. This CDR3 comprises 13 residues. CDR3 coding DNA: TGTGCCAGCAGTAGGCCAGGAAACACTGAAGCTTTCTTT. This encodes CASSRPGNTEAFF.

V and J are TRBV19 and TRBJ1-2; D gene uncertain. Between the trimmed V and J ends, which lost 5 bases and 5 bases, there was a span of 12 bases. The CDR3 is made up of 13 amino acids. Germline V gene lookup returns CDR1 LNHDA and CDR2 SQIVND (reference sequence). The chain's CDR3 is CASSVGKWYGYTF. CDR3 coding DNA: TGTGCCAGTAGTGTCGGGAAATGGTATGGCTACACCTTC.

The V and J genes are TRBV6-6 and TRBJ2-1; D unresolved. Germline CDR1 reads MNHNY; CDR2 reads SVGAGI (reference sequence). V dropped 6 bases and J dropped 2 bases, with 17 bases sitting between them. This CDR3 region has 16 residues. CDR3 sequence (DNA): TGTGCCAGCAGCCCCTTCGGAGAGAGGCCCTACAATGAGCAGTTCTTC. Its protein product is CASSPFGERPYNEQFF.

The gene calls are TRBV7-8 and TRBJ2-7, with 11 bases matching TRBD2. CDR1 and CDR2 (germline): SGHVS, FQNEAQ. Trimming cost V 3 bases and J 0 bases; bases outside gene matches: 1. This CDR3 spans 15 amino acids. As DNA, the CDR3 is TGTGCCAGCAGCTTGACTAGCGGGACCTCCTACGAGCAGTACTTC. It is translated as CASSLTSGTSYEQYF.

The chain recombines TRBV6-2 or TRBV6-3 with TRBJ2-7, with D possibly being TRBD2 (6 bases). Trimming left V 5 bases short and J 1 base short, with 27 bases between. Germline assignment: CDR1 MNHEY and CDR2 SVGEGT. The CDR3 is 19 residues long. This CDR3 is CASSLTTGSPGLGSYEQYF. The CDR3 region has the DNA TGTGCCAGCAGTCTCACCACGGGCAGTCCGGGACTCGGGTCCTACGAGCAGTACTTC.

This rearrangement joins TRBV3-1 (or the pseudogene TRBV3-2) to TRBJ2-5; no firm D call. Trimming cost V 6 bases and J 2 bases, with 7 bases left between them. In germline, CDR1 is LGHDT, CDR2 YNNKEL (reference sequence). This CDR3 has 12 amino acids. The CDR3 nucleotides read TGTGCCAGCAGTAAACTGCAAGAGACCCAGTACTTC. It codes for CASSKLQETQYF.

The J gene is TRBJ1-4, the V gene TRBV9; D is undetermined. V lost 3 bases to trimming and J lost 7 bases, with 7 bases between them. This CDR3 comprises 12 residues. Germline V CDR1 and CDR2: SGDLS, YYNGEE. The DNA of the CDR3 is TGTGCCAGCAGCGCCCCAGGTGAAAAACTGTTTTTT. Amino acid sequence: CASSAPGEKLFF.

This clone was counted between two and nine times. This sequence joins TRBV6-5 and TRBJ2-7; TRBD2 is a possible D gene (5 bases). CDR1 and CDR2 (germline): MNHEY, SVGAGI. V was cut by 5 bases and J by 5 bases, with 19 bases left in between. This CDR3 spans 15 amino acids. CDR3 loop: CASSIAGMPHHEQYF. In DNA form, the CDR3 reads TGTGCCAGCAGTATAGCCGGGATGCCTCACCACGAGCAGTACTTC.

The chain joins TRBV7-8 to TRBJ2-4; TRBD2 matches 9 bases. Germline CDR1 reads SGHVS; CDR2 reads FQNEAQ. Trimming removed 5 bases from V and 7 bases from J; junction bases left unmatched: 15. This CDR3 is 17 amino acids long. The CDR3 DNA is TGTGCCAGCAGCCCCCATCTCTCTAGCGGGATGGGGAACATTCAGTACTTC. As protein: CASSPHLSSGMGNIQYF.

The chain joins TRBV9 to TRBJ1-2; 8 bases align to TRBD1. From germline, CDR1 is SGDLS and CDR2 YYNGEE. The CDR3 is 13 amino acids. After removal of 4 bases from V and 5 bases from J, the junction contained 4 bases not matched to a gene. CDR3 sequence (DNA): TGTGCCAGCAGCTCCCAGGGGGCATATGGCTACACCTTC. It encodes CASSSQGAYGYTF.

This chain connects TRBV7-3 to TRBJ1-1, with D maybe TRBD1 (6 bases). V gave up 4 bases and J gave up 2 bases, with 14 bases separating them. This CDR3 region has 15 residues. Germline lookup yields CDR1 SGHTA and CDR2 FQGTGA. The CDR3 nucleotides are TGTGCCAGCAGCTCCCAGGGGAGAAAAAACACTGAAGCTTTCTTT. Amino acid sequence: CASSSQGRKNTEAFF.

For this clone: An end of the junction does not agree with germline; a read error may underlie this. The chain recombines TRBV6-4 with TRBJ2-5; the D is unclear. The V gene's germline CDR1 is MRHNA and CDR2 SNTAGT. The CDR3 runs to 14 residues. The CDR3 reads CTSSEPRLEETQYF. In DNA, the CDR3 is TGTACCAGCAGCGAACCTCGACTTGAAGAGACCCAGTACTTC.

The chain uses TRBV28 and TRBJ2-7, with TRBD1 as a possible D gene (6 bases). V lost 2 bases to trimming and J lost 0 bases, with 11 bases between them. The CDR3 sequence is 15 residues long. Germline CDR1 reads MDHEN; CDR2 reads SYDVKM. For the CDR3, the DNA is TGTGCCAGCAGTTTAGCGGCCAGGGGCTCCTACGAGCAGTACTTC. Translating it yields CASSLAARGSYEQYF. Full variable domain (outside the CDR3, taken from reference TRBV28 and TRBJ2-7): DVKVTQSSRYLVKRTGEKVFLECVQDMDHENMFWYRQDPGLGLRLIYFSYDVKMKEKGDIPEGYSVSREKKERFSLILESASTNQTSMYLCASSLAARGSYEQYFGPGTRLTVT.

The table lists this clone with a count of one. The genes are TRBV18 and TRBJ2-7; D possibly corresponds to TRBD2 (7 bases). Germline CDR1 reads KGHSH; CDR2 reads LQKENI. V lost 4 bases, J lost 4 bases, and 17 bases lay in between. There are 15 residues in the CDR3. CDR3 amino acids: CASSLREGGGYEQYF. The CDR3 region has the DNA TGTGCCAGCTCACTGCGTGAGGGGGGAGGGTACGAGCAGTACTTC.

CDR3 DNA sequence: TGTGCCAGCAGCTCCCAGGGGGCGACTGGGGCCAACGTCCTGACTTTC. Its translation is CASSSQGATGANVLTF. This chain connects TRBV11-2 to TRBJ2-6; TRBD1 aligns across 8 bases. The V and J ends lost 4 bases and 2 bases, in that order; junction bases with no gene match: 4. This CDR3 is built from 16 residues. The germline CDR1 and CDR2 sequences are SGHAT and FQNNGV.